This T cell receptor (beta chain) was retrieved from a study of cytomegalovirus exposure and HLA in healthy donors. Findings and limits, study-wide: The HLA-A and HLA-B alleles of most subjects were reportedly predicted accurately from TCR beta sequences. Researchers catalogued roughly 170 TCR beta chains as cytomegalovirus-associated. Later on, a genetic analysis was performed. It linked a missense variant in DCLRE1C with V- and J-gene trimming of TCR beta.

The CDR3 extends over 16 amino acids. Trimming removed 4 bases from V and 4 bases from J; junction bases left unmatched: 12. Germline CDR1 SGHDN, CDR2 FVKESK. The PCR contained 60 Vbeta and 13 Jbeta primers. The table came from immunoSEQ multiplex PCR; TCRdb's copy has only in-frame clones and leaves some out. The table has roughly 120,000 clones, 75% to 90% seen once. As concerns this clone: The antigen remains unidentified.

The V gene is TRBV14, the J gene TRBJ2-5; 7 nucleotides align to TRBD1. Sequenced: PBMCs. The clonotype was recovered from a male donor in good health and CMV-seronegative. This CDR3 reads CASSPLQGNSRETQYF. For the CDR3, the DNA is TGTGCCAGCAGCCCTTTACAGGGGAATAGCCGAGAGACCCAGTACTTC.